A single sample gave rise to the 3 T cell receptor beta chains below, sequenced in a study of identical twins. TCRdb reprocessed the 5' RACE reads with MiXCR, giving one entry per CDR3 protein. The sample carries under 900,000 distinct CDR3 sequences, over 9% recorded once. Separately, the same data were catalogued under a study of yellow fever vaccine responses in identical twins.

The sequencing input was PBMCs. Receptor source: a woman younger than 30 in good health.

The genes are TRBV10-3 and TRBJ2-5; 14 bases fit TRBD2. Per the germline V gene, CDR1 is ENHRY and CDR2 is SYGVKD. The V gene end was trimmed by 3 bases and the J gene end by 4 bases; junction bases not matched to a gene: 1. The CDR3 spans 15 residues. This chain's CDR3 is CAISEGTSGGETQYF. Written as DNA, the CDR3 is TGTGCCATCAGTGAAGGGACTAGCGGGGGAGAGACCCAGTACTTC.

This clonotype was observed a few times. The junction departs from germline at one end; a sequencing error may be responsible. The chain is built from TRBV12-3 or TRBV12-4 and TRBJ2-3; D unclear. CDR3 length equals 11 residues. CDR3 DNA: TGTGTCAGCAGACACGGGGATACGCAGTATTTT. Its protein is CVSRHGDTQYF.

The chain uses TRBV5-1 and TRBJ2-1; D gene ambiguous. V gave up 3 bases and J gave up 9 bases, with 16 bases separating them. The CDR3 covers 14 residues. Germline CDR1 reads SGHRS; CDR2 reads YFSETQ. CDR3: CASSSIMGPSEQFF. CDR3 bases: TGCGCCAGCAGCTCTATAATGGGTCCCAGTGAGCAGTTCTTC.